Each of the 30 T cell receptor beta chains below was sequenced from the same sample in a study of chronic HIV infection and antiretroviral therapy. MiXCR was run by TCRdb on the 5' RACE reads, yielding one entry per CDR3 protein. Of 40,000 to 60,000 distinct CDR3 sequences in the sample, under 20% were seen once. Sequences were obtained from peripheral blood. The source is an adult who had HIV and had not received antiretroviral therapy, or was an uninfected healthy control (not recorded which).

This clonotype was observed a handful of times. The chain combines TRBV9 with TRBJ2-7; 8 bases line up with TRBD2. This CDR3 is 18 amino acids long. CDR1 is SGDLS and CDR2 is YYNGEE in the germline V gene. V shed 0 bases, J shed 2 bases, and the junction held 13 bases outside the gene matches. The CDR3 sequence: CASSVATGGGLGTYEQYF. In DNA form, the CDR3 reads TGTGCCAGCAGCGTAGCTACGGGAGGGGGACTTGGAACCTACGAGCAGTACTTC. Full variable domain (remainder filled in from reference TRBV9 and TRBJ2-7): DSGVTQTPKHLITATGQRVTLRCSPRSGDLSVYWYQQSLDQGLQFLIQYYNGEERAKGNILERFSAQQFPDLHSELNLSSLELGDSALYFCASSVATGGGLGTYEQYFGPGTRLTVT.

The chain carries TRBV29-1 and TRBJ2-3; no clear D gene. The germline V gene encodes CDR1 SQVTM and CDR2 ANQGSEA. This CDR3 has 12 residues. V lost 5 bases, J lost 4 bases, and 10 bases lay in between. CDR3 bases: TGCAGCGTTCTCCGACCGCCAGATACGCAGTATTTT. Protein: CSVLRPPDTQYF.

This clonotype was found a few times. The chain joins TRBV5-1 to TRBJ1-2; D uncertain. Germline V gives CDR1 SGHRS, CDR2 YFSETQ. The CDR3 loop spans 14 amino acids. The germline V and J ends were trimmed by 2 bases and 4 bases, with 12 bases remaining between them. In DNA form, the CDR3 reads TGCGCCAGCAGCTTTGAGGACGCATCCTATGGCTACACCTTC. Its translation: CASSFEDASYGYTF.

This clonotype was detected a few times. CDR3 sequence reads: CASSLDPSGTGAGILNTEAFF. In DNA form, the CDR3 reads TGTGCCAGCAGCTTAGACCCCTCCGGGACAGGGGCTGGGATCTTGAACACTGAAGCTTTCTTT. This chain joins TRBV11-2 and TRBJ1-1, with TRBD1 identical over 10 bases. Germline V CDR1 and CDR2: SGHAT, FQNNGV. The V segment lost 0 bases and the J segment 0 bases; nucleotides outside the gene matches: 16. The CDR3 spans 21 residues.

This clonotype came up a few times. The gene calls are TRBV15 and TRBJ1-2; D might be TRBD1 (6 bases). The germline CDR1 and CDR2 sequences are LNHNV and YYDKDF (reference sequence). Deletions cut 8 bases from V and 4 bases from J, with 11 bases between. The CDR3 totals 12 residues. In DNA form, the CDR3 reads TGTGCCACCTCGACAGGCACCTATGGCTACACCTTC. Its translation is CATSTGTYGYTF.

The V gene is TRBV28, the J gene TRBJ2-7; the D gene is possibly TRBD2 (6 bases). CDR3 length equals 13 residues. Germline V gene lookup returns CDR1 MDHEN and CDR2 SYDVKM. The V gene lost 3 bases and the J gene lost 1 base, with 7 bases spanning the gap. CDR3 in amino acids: CASSLGTSYEQYF. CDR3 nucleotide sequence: TGTGCCAGCAGTTTGGGGACTTCCTACGAGCAGTACTTC. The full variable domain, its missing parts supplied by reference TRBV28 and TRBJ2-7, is DVKVTQSSRYLVKRTGEKVFLECVQDMDHENMFWYRQDPGLGLRLIYFSYDVKMKEKGDIPEGYSVSREKKERFSLILESASTNQTSMYLCASSLGTSYEQYFGPGTRLTVT.

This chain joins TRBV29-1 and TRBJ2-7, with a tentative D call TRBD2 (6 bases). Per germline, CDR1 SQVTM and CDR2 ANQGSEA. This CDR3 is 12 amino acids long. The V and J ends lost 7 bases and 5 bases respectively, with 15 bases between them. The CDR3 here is CSAQTGVNEQYF. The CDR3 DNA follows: TGCAGCGCCCAGACGGGAGTCAACGAGCAGTACTTC.

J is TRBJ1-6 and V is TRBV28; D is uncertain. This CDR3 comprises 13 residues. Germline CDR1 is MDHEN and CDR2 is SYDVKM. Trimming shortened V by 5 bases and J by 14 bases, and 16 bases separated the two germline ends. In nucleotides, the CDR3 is TGTGCCAGCAGTCCCTCTCAGAGTTTGGCCCTCCACTTT. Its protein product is CASSPSQSLALHF.

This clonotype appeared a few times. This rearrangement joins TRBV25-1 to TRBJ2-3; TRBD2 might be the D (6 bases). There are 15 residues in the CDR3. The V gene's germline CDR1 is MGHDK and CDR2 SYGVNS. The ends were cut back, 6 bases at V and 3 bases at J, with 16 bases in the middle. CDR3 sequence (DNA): TGTGCCAGCAGCGCCCCGGGACTTCTGACAGATACGCAGTATTTT. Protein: CASSAPGLLTDTQYF.

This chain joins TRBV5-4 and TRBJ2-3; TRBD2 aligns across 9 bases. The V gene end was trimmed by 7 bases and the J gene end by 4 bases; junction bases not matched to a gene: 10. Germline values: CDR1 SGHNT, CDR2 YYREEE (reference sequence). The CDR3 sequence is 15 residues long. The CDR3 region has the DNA TGTGCCAGCGCAACCAAGCGGGAGGCCCCAGATACGCAGTATTTT. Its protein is CASATKREAPDTQYF.

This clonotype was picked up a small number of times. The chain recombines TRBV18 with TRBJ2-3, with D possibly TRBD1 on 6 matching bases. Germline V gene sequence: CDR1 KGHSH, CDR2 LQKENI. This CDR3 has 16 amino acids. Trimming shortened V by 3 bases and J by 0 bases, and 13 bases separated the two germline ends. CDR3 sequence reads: CASSPEGVVSTDTQYF. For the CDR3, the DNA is TGTGCCAGCTCACCCGAGGGGGTGGTGAGCACAGATACGCAGTATTTT.

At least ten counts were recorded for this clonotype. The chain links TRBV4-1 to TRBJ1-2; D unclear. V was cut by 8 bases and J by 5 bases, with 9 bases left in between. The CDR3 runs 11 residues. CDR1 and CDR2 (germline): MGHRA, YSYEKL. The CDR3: CASGDLYGYTF. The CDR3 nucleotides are TGCGCCAGCGGAGACCTGTATGGCTACACCTTC.

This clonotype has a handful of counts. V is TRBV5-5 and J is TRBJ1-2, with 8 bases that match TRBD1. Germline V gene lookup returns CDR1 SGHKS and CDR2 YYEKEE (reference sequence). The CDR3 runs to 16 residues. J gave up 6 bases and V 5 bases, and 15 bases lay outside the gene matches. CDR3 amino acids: CASSLAGTGDANGYTF. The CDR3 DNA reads TGTGCCAGCAGTCTCGCCGGGACAGGAGACGCCAATGGCTACACCTTC.

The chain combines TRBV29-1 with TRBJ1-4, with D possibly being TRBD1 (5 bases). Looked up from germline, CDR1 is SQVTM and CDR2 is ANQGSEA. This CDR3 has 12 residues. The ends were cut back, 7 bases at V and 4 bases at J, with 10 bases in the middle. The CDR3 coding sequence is TGCAGCGGGGGCGCGGATAATGAAAAACTGTTTTTT. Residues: CSGGADNEKLFF.

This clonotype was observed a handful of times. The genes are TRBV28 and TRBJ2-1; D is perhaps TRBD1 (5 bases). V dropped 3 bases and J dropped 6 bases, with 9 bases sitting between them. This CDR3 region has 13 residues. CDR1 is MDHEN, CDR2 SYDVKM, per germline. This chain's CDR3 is CASSLQGGNEQFF. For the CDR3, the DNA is TGTGCCAGCAGTTTGCAGGGCGGCAATGAGCAGTTCTTC.

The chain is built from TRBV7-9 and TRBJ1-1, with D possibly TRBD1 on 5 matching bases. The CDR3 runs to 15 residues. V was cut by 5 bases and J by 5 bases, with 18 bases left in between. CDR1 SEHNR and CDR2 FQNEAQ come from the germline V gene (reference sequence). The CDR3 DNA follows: TGTGCCAGCAGCCCAATGGGACTTGTGGGGACTGAAGCTTTCTTT. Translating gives CASSPMGLVGTEAFF.

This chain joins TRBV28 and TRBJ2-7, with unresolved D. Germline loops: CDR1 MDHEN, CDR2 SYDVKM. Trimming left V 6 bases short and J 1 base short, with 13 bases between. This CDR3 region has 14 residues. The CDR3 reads CASRRAGASYEQYF. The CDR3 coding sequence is TGTGCCAGCAGACGTGCCGGCGCTTCCTACGAGCAGTACTTC.

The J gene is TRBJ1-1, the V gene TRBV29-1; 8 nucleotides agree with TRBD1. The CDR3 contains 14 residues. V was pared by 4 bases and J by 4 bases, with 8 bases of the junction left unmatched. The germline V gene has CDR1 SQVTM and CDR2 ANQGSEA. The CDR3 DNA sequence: TGCAGCGTTGTGGGGGACAGGTCTTTCACTGAAGCTTTCTTT. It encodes CSVVGDRSFTEAFF.

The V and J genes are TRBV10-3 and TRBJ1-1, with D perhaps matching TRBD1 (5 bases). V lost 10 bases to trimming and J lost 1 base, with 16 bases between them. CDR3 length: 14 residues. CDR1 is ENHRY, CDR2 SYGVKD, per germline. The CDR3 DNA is TGTGCCACAAAGGGGTGGGACCCGAACACTGAAGCTTTCTTT. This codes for CATKGWDPNTEAFF.

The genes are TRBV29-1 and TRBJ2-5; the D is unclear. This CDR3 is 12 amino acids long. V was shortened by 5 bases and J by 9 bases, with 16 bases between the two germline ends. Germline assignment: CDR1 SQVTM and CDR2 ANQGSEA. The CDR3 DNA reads TGCAGCGTTCTCCCGCCTTCAACGGCCCAGTACTTC. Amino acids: CSVLPPSTAQYF.

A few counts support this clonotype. The chain's CDR3 is CASSLRREGDTQYF. The CDR3 coding sequence is TGTGCCAGCAGTCTCCGGCGCGAGGGAGATACGCAGTATTTT. The V and J genes are TRBV11-1 and TRBJ2-3, with TRBD2 as a possible D gene (5 bases). The CDR3 runs to 14 residues. Germline CDR1 is SGHAT and CDR2 is FQDESV (reference sequence). V lost 6 bases, J lost 5 bases, and 15 bases lay in between. Variable domain in full (rest from reference TRBV11-1 and TRBJ2-3): EAEVAQSPRYKITEKSQAVAFWCDPISGHATLYWYRQILGQGPELLVQFQDESVVDDSQLPKDRFSAERLKGVDSTLKIQPAELGDSAMYLCASSLRREGDTQYFGPGTRLTVL.

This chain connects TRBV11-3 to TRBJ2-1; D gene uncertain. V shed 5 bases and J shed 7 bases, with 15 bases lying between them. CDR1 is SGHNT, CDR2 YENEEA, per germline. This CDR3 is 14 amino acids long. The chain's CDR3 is CASSPGSGRNEQFF. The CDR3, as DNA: TGTGCCAGCAGCCCCGGGTCTGGACGGAATGAGCAGTTCTTC.

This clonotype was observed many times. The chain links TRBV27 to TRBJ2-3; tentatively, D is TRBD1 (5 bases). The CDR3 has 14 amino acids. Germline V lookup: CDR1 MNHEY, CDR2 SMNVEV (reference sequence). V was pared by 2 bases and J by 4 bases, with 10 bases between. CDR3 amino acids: CASSLILGADTQYF. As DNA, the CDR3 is TGTGCCAGCAGTTTAATTCTAGGGGCAGATACGCAGTATTTT.

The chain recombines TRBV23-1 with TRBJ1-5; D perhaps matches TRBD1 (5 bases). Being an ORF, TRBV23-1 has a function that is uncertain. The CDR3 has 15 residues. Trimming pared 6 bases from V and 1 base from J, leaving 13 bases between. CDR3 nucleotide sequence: TGCGCCAGCAGCCCCGCGGGGGAAAGCAATCAGCCCCAGCATTTT. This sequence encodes CASSPAGESNQPQHF.

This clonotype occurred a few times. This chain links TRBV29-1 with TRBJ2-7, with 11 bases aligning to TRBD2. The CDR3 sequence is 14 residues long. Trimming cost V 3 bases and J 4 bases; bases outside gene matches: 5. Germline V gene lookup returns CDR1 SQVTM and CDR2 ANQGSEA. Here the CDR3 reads CSVDRLAGSYEQYF. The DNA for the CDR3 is TGCAGCGTTGATCGACTAGCGGGATCGTACGAGCAGTACTTC.

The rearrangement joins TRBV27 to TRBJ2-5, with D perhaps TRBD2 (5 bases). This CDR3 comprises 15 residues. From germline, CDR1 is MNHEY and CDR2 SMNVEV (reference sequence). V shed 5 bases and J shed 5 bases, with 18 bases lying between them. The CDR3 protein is CASSSPGQAEETQYF. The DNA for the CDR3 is TGTGCCAGCAGTAGCCCTGGGCAAGCGGAGGAGACCCAGTACTTC.

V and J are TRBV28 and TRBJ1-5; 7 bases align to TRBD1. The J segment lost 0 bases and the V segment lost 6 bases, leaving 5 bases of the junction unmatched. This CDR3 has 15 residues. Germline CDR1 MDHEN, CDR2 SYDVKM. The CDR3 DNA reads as TGTGCCAGCAGACTACAGGGGACTAGCAATCAGCCCCAGCATTTT. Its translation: CASRLQGTSNQPQHF. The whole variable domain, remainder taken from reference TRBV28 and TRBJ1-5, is DVKVTQSSRYLVKRTGEKVFLECVQDMDHENMFWYRQDPGLGLRLIYFSYDVKMKEKGDIPEGYSVSREKKERFSLILESASTNQTSMYLCASRLQGTSNQPQHFGDGTRLSIL.

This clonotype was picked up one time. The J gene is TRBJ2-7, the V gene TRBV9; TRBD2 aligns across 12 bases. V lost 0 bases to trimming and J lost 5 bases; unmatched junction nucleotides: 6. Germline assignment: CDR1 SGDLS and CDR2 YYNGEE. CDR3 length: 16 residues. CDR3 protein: CASSVASLAGGHEQYF. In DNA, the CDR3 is TGTGCCAGCAGCGTAGCATCACTAGCGGGAGGCCACGAGCAGTACTTC.

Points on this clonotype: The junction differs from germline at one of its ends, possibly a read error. CDR3 sequence: CATSDTWELFF. The CDR3 bases are TGTGCCACCAGTGACACCTGGGAGCTGTTTTTT. The chain carries TRBV24-1 and TRBJ2-2; no definite D call. The CDR3 covers 11 residues. The V gene's germline CDR1 is KGHDR and CDR2 SFDVKD.

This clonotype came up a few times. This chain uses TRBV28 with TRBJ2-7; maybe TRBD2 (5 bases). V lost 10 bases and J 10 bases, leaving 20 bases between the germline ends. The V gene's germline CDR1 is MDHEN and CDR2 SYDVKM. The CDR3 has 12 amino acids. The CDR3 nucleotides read TGTGCCACCCAGGACTTCACCACCAGACAGTACTTC. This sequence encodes CATQDFTTRQYF.